This T cell receptor (beta chain) comes out of a study of blood T cell repertoires in COVID-19. Study summary: The United States, Italy and Spain were the sources of the acute and convalescent COVID-19 samples. From T cells, B-cell-depleted T cells, or PBMCs came the material, which was cDNA or gDNA.

CDR3 length: 15 amino acids. Germline CDR1 and CDR2: MNHNY and SVGAGI (reference sequence). J gave up 6 bases and V 2 bases, and 9 bases lay outside the gene matches. Source study methods: Nucleated cell counts were estimated from reference gene primer amplification. The data were produced by immunoSEQ multiplex PCR, yet TCRdb's version contains in-frame clones alone and is incomplete. V, J and clone size were drawn from that table, and D and trimming were deduced from the DNA. The table shows 200,000 to 250,000 clones, with about 89% occurring only once. This clone occurred once. The sequence was obtained from a woman between 55 and 75 years old who had recovered from COVID-19. The gene calls are TRBV6-6 and TRBJ1-1; 7 positions match TRBD1. Sequencing was performed on peripheral blood. The CDR3 spells CASSYVQGGGSEAFF. The CDR3 nucleotides read TGTGCCAGCAGTTACGTGCAGGGGGGAGGATCTGAAGCTTTCTTT.